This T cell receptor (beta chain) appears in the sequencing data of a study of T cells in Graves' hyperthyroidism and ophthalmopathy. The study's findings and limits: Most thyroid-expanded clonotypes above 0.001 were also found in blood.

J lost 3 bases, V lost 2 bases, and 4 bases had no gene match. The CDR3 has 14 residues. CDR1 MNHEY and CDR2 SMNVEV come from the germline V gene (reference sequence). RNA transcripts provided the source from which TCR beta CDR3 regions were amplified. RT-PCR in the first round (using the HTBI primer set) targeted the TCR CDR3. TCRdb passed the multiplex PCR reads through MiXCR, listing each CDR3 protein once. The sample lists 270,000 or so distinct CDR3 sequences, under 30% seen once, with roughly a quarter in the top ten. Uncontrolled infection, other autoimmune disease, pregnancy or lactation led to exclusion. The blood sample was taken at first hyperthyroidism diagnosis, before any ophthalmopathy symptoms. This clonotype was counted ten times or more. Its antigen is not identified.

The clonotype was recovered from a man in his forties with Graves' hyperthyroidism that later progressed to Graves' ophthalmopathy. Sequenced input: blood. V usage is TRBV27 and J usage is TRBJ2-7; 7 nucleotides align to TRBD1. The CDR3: CASSLRDSGYEQYF. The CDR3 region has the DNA TGTGCCAGCAGTTTACGGGACAGCGGCTACGAGCAGTACTTC.